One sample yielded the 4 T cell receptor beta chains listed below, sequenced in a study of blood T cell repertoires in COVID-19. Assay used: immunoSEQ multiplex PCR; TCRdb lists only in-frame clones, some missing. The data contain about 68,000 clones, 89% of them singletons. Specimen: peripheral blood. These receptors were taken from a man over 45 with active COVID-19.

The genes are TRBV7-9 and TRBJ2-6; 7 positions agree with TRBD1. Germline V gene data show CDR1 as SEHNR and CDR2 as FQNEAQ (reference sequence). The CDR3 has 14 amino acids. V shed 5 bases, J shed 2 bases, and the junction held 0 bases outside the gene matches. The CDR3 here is CASSTGAGANVLTF. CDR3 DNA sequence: TGTGCCAGCAGCACAGGGGCTGGGGCCAACGTCCTGACTTTC.

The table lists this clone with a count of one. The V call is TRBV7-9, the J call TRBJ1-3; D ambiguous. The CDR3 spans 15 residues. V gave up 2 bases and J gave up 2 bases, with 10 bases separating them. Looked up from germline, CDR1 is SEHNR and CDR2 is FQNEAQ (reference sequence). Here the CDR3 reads CASSLSGGTGNTIYF. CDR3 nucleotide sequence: TGTGCCAGCAGCTTAAGTGGAGGAACTGGAAACACCATATATTTT.

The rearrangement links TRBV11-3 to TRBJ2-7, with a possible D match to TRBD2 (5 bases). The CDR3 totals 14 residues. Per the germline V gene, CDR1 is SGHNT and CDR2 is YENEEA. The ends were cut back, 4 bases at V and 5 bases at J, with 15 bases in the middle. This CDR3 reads CASSSGVGHDEQYF. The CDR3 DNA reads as TGTGCCAGCAGCTCCGGGGTTGGCCACGACGAGCAGTACTTC.

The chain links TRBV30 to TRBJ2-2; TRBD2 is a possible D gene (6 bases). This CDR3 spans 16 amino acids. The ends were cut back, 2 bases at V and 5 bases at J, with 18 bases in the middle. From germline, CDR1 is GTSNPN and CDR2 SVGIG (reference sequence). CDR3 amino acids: CAWSRWAGGGTGELFF. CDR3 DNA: TGTGCCTGGAGTAGGTGGGCCGGGGGTGGAACCGGGGAGCTGTTTTTT.